This T cell receptor beta chain was documented in a study of blood T cell repertoires in COVID-19. Germline CDR1 and CDR2: LNHDA and SQIVND (reference sequence). The CDR3 has 13 amino acids. V was cut by 5 bases and J by 2 bases, with 9 bases left in between. For this clone: Other DNA sequences in the sample encode the same CDR3.

Repertoires were generated with immunoSEQ multiplex PCR, while TCRdb's copy carries only in-frame clones and drops some. The sample contains under 150,000 clones, around 81% of which appear only once. The gene calls are TRBV19 and TRBJ1-1; D is unresolved. Sequenced: PBMCs or T cells enriched from blood (not recorded which). The receptor comes from a woman between 40 and 50 years old who had recovered from COVID-19. The CDR3, as DNA: TGTGCCAGTAGTTCGGGTCTTAACACTGAAGCTTTCTTT. As protein: CASSSGLNTEAFF.